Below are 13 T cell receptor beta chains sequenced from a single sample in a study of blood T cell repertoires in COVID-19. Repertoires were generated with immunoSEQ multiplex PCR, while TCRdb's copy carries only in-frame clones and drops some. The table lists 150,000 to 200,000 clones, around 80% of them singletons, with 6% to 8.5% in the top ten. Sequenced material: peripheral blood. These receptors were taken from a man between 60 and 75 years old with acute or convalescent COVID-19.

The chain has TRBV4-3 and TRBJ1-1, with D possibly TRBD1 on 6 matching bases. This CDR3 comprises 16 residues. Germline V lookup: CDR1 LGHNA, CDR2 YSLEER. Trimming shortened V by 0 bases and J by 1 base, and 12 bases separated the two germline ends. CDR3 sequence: CASSQETARGNTEAFF. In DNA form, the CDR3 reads TGCGCCAGCAGCCAAGAGACGGCCAGGGGGAACACTGAAGCTTTCTTT.

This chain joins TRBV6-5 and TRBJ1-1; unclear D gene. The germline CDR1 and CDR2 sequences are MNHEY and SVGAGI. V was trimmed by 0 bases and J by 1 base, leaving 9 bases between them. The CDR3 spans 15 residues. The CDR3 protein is CASSYSYGPNTEAFF. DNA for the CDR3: TGTGCCAGCAGTTACTCGTACGGTCCGAACACTGAAGCTTTCTTT.

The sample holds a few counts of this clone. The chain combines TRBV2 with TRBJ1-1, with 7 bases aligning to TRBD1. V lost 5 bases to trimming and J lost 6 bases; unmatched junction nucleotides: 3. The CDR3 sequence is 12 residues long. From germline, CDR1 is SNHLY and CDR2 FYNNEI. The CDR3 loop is CASSTGVAEAFF. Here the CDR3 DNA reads TGTGCCAGCAGTACAGGGGTAGCTGAAGCTTTCTTT.

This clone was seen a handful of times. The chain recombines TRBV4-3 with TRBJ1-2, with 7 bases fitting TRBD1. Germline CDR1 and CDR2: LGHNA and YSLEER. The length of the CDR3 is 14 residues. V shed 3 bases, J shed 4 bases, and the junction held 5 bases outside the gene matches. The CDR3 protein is CASSQKTGSYGYTF. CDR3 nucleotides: TGCGCCAGCAGCCAGAAGACAGGGTCCTATGGCTACACCTTC.

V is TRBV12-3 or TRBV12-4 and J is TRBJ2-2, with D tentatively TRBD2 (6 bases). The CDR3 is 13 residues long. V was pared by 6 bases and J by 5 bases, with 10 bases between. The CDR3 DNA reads TGTGCCAGCAGCCCCGGAGGGACCGGGGAGCTGTTTTTT. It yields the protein CASSPGGTGELFF.

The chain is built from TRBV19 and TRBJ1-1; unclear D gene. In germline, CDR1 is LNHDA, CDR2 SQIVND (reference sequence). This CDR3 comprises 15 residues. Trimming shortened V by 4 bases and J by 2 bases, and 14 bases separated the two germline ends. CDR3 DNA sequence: TGTGCCAGTAGTACTAGGAGGCCCTTAAACACTGAAGCTTTCTTT. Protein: CASSTRRPLNTEAFF. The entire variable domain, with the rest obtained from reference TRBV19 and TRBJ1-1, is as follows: DGGITQSPKYLFRKEGQNVTLSCEQNLNHDAMYWYRQDPGQGLRLIYYSQIVNDFQKGDIAEGYSVSREKKESFPLTVTSAQKNPTAFYLCASSTRRPLNTEAFFGQGTRLTVV.

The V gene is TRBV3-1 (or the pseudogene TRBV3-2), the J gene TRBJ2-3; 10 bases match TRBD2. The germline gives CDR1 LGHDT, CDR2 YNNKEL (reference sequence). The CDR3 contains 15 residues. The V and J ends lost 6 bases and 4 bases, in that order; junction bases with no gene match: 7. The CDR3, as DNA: TGTGCCAGCAGAGCGGGGCTAGCGGGAGCAGATACGCAGTATTTT. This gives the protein CASRAGLAGADTQYF.

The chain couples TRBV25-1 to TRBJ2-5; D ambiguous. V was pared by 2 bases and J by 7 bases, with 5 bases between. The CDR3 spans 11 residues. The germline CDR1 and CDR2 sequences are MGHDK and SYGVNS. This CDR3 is CASSETGTQYF. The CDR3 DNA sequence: TGTGCCAGCAGTGAAACGGGGACCCAGTACTTC.

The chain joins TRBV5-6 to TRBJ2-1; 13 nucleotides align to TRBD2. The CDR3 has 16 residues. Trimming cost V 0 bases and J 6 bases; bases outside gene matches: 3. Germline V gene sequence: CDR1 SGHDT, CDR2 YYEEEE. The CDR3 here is CASSLVGTSGTNEQFF. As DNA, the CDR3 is TGTGCCAGCAGCTTGGTGGGGACTAGCGGGACCAATGAGCAGTTCTTC.

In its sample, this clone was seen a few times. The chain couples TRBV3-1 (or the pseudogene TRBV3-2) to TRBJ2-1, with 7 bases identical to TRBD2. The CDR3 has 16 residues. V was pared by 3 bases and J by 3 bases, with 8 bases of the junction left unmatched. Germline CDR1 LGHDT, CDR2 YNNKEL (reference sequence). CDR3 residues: CASSHTTGGNYNEQFF. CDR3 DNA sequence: TGTGCCAGCAGCCATACCACGGGAGGAAACTACAATGAGCAGTTCTTC.

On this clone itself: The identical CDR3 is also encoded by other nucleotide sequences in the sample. In DNA form, the CDR3 reads TGTGCCAGCAGTAGGGACAGGGGTACAGATACGCAGTATTTT. Its translation: CASSRDRGTDTQYF. V usage is TRBV2 and J usage is TRBJ2-3; 10 nucleotides align to TRBD1. This CDR3 contains 14 residues. Trimming took 5 bases from V and 3 from J; bases not matched to a gene: 2. Germline V gene lookup returns CDR1 SNHLY and CDR2 FYNNEI.

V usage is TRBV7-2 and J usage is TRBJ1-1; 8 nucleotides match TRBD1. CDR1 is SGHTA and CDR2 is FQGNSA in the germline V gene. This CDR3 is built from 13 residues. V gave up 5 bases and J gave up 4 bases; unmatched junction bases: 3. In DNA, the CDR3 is TGTGCCAGCAGCCGTACAGGGGGCACTGAAGCTTTCTTT. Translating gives CASSRTGGTEAFF.

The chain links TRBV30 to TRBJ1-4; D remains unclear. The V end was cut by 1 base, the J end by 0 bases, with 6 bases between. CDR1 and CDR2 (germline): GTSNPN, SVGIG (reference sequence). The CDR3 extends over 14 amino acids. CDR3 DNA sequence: TGTGCCTGGAGTGCTACCGCAACTAATGAAAAACTGTTTTTT. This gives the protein CAWSATATNEKLFF.